The TCR beta chain under discussion was sequenced for a study of memory CD4+ T cells and cytomegalovirus serostatus (dated by TCRdb to 2018 to 2020). As for the study more broadly: The cohort included approximately 35 healthy adults from Belgium, of whom 9 were CMV seropositive and 24 were CMV seronegative. To replicate a published TCR-based CMV serostatus classifier, the researchers sequenced the CD4+ memory TCRbeta repertoires of a Belgian cohort whose cytomegalovirus serostatus was known. Paper-wide results and their limitations: On the Belgian cohort, the classifier built on the original framework reached a median bootstrapped AUC of around 0.95, with a 95% CI of 0.76-1.00. For predicting CMV serostatus, the median bootstrapped AUC was roughly 0.95 using the original framework and approximately 0.91 using a US-trained random forest. Among the 150 to 200 previously reported CMV-associated TCRbeta sequences, some 69 showed up in the CD4+ memory repertoires, with each one found in between one and five individuals. Only CD4+CD45RO+ memory cells were sequenced, in contrast to the original study, which included naive and memory CD4+ and CD8+ populations. Results were interpreted as suggesting that the CMV-associated TCR signature is largely present in the CD4+ memory repertoire.

The Quick-DNA Microprep Kit was used to extract genomic DNA from the sorted cells. Amplification of TCRbeta DNA was done with the immunoSEQ hsTCRbeta kit, following the protocol from the manufacturer. An Illumina MiSeq instrument was used to sequence the TCRbeta libraries. From the authors' description of their analysis: After out-of-frame sequences were removed, 2,204,828 distinct TCRbeta sequences remained, averaging about 66,813 per individual. Each individual was scored by the count of about 150 previously reported CMV-associated TCRbeta sequences and the total productive distinct TCRbeta count. A beta-binomial model was reimplemented in Python, and random forests from scikit-learn, run with default parameters, were trained on data from the US cohort. On the Belgian cohort, classifier performance was reported as the median AUC, along with percentile confidence intervals, across 10,000 bootstrap iterations. TCRdb holds this immuneACCESS table with in-frame rearrangements only. Some clones are missing; in checked studies, unresolved V genes explain under half, and the rest has no known cause. D and trimming were read from the DNA, whereas the V and J calls and clone size are those reported in that table. This sample gives about 58,000 clones in total; roughly 85% of them show up just once. The leading ten clones occupy roughly 0.5% of the sample.

On this clone itself: The target of this receptor is not known. The sample holds no much larger clone one base away, and base qualities are not on file.

The germline V gene provides CDR1 SGHTA and CDR2 FQGNSA. V lost 5 bases and J lost 5 bases; the stretch between them is 15 bases long. The CDR3 sequence holds 14 residues, the cysteine and phenylalanine included. Only the CDR3 DNA is retained, 42 bases long and in frame from the first base. A FACSAria II was used to sort memory CD4+ T cells, defined as single viable CD3+CD4+CD8-CD45RO+ cells. To determine CMV serostatus, a Roche Elecsys assay was used that detects serum IgG against CMV pp150, pp28, p38 and p52. Once the samples were thawed, total CD4+ T cells were enriched through positive selection using CD4 magnetic microbeads. The samples came from a separate study whose specific focus was interrogating the CD4+ T cell memory repertoire. Peripheral blood mononuclear cells were isolated and cryopreserved according to standard operating procedures, and serum was kept at -80 degrees C. The staining used CD3-PerCP (BW264/56), CD4-APC (RPA-T4), CD45RO-PE (UCHT1) and CD8-Pacific Orange (3B5) antibodies, and Sytox blue was used to exclude non-viable cells.

The clonotype originates from an adult in good health and CMV-seronegative. Some clones in this sample may be carry-over from other donors' samples. This receptor chain uses TRBV7-2 and TRBJ1-1; no D gene call is confident. The sequencing sample was made of memory CD4+ T cells from blood. The base sequence is TGTGCCAGCAGCCCATCCTTTAAGGGTACTGAAGCTTTCTTT. This gives the protein CASSPSFKGTEAFF.